Each of the 27 T cell receptor beta chains below was sequenced from the same sample in a study of T cells in women clearing cervical HPV infection. Clones were sequenced by immunoSEQ multiplex PCR, and TCRdb holds only the in-frame ones, with some missing. Its table records tens of thousands of clones. The specimen was blood buffy coat. The receptors come from a woman aged 18 to 75 with a cervical HPV16 infection that either progressed to CIN3+ or cleared (not recorded which).

With respect to this clone: The sequenced fragment ends 3 residues before the CDR3 boundary, so the rest is inferred from the germline J gene. V is TRBV5-1 and J is TRBJ1-1; 8 nucleotides align to TRBD1. The trim removed 4 bases at V and 1 base at J, leaving 3 bases unmatched. The germline V gene encodes CDR1 SGHRS and CDR2 YFSETQ. This CDR3 contains 14 residues. CDR3 loop: CASSQGTGNTEAFF. The sequenced CDR3 bases are TGCGCCAGCAGCCAAGGGACAGGGAACACTGAA.

By frequency, this clone is medium-sized. Sequencing ends 3 residues short of the CDR3 end; the germline J gene provides the rest. V gene TRBV2 combines with J gene TRBJ2-2; D ambiguous. This CDR3 comprises 12 residues. Deletions cut 4 bases from V and 6 bases from J, with 6 bases between. Germline V lookup: CDR1 SNHLY, CDR2 FYNNEI. CDR3 DNA (partial): TGTGCCAGCAGTGTCGTCCCCGGGGAG. This encodes CASSVVPGE. The whole CDR3 protein reads CASSVVPGELFF. The variable domain in full, with the rest retrieved from reference TRBV2 and TRBJ2-2, is EPEVTQTPSHQVTQMGQEVILRCVPISNHLYFYWYRQILGQKVEFLVSFYNNEISEKSEIFDDQFSVERPDGSNFTLKIRSTKLEDSAMYFCASSVVPGELFFGEGSRLTVL.

The CDR3: CASSSYRGSNSPLFF. The part of the CDR3 DNA that was read is TGTGCCAGCAGCTCTTACAGGGGGTCTAATTCACCA. The rearrangement links TRBV7-2 to TRBJ1-4, with 8 bases identical to TRBD1. The read halts 3 residues ahead of the CDR3 end, with the missing end drawn from the germline J gene. Germline V gene sequence: CDR1 SGHTA, CDR2 FQGNSA. The CDR3 covers 15 residues.

Note on this clone: The CDR3 end lies 3 residues beyond the end of the read and is filled in from the germline J gene. This sequence joins TRBV20-1 and TRBJ2-7; TRBD1 matches at 7 bases. The CDR3 runs 12 residues. The germline V gene encodes CDR1 DFQATT and CDR2 SNEGSKA (reference sequence). V was pared by 5 bases and J by 3 bases, with 4 bases of the junction left unmatched. Partial CDR3 DNA: TGCAGTGCTGGTGGGACAGACTACGAG. Its protein product is CSAGGTDYE. The whole CDR3 reads CSAGGTDYEQYF.

A word on this clone: The read ends 3 residues before the CDR3 terminus; that terminus is restored from the germline J gene. The chain employs TRBV7-2 and TRBJ2-3; tentative D call: TRBD1 (5 bases). The CDR3 extends over 14 amino acids. Germline V gene data show CDR1 as SGHTA and CDR2 as FQGNSA. CDR3 region: CASSLSAGLMTQYF. Incomplete CDR3 DNA: TGTGCCAGCAGCTTATCGGCAGGGCTCATGACG.

Regarding this clone: The CDR3 extends 3 residues past the end of the read, so its final part is completed from the germline J gene. The J gene is TRBJ1-2, the V gene TRBV7-9; 8 nucleotides agree with TRBD1. Germline loops: CDR1 SEHNR, CDR2 FQNEAQ (reference sequence). The CDR3 has 14 amino acids. The covered CDR3 bases are TGTGCCAGCAGCCCCCCGGGACAGGCCTACGAC. This gives the protein CASSPPGQAYD. The whole CDR3 sequence is CASSPPGQAYDYTF. Full variable domain (missing parts from reference TRBV7-9 and TRBJ1-2): DTGVSQNPRHKITKRGQNVTFRCDPISEHNRLYWYRQTLGQGPEFLTYFQNEAQLEKSRLLSDRFSAERPKGSFSTLEIQRTEQGDSAMYLCASSPPGQAYDYTFGSGTRLTVV.

In regard to this clone: The read ends 3 residues early relative to the CDR3; the germline J gene fills the gap. V is TRBV5-1 and J is TRBJ1-2; D is perhaps TRBD1 (6 bases). The CDR3 spans 16 residues. Germline V gives CDR1 SGHRS, CDR2 YFSETQ. Trimming pared 0 bases from V and 3 bases from J, leaving 15 bases between. The CDR3 bases that were read are TGCGCCAGCAGCTTGGTATGGGGGGGCGCGGACTATGGC. This translates into CASSLVWGGADYG. The full CDR3 protein reads CASSLVWGGADYGYTF.

A remark on this clone: The CDR3 end is not reached by the read, which stops 3 residues before it; the germline J gene fills it in. The sample contains more than one DNA sequence encoding this CDR3. This chain links TRBV7-2 with TRBJ1-3; 8 bases agree with TRBD1. Germline values: CDR1 SGHTA, CDR2 FQGNSA. V trimming: 5 bases; J trimming: 4 bases; junction bases outside the gene matches: 7. The CDR3 is made up of 15 amino acids. This CDR3 is CASSQGQGGGNTIYF. The sequenced CDR3 bases are TGTGCCAGCAGCCAAGGACAGGGTGGGGGAAACACC.

As for this clone: The read comes to an end 3 residues before the CDR3 does, leaving the germline J gene to fill in the end. The rearrangement links TRBV20-1 to TRBJ2-5, with 10 bases that match TRBD2. Germline CDR1 DFQATT, CDR2 SNEGSKA (reference sequence). This CDR3 spans 17 amino acids. J lost 4 bases, V lost 5 bases, and 16 bases had no gene match. CDR3 loop: CSASKGASGSRAETQYF. Partial CDR3 DNA: TGCAGTGCTTCTAAGGGTGCTAGCGGGAGTCGGGCAGAGACC.

Points on this clone: Mismatch with germline at one junction end may stem from a read error. The sequenced fragment ends 3 residues before the CDR3 boundary, so the rest is inferred from the germline J gene. Additional DNA sequences in this sample encode the identical CDR3. The chain uses TRBV29-1 and TRBJ1-3; TRBD1 matches at 7 bases. CDR1 is SQVTM, CDR2 ANQGSEA, per germline. This CDR3 region has 13 residues. CDR3 DNA (partial): TGCAGCGTTGATCCCAGGACAGGAAACACA. Protein: CSVDPRTGNT. The full CDR3 protein is CSVDPRTGNTIYF.

As for this clone: The observed sequence ends 3 residues before the CDR3 terminus, with the missing tail filled in from the germline J gene. The chain couples TRBV5-1 to TRBJ1-2; D unresolved. The CDR3 runs to 13 residues. Germline-derived CDR1 and CDR2 are SGHRS and YFSETQ. The CDR3 region is CASSDGRAGSYTF. Incomplete CDR3 DNA: TGCGCCAGCAGCGACGGGAGGGCGGGGAGC.

In the case of this clone: The read ends 3 residues shy of where the CDR3 ends; the end is completed using the germline J gene. The gene calls are TRBV20-1 and TRBJ1-2; D call uncertain. The CDR3 spans 13 residues. Germline CDR1 and CDR2: DFQATT and SNEGSKA (reference sequence). The sequenced CDR3 bases are TGCAGTGCTAGAGAAGGCCACCCAGATACC. Translation: CSAREGHPDT. The whole CDR3 sequence reads CSAREGHPDTYTF.

A remark on this clone: Sequencing ends 3 residues short of the CDR3 end; the germline J gene provides the rest. This chain links TRBV4-1 with TRBJ1-1; perhaps TRBD1 as D (6 bases). This CDR3 spans 15 amino acids. Trimming pared 2 bases from V and 4 bases from J, leaving 14 bases between. CDR1 and CDR2 from the germline V gene are MGHRA and YSYEKL. The CDR3 here is CASSQRDMERTEAFF. Incomplete CDR3 DNA: TGCGCCAGCAGCCAAAGGGACATGGAACGCACTGAA.

In regard to this clone: A junction end diverges from the germline sequence, so it may reflect a read error. With the read ending 3 residues before the CDR3 end, the germline J gene is used to fill in that end. Other DNA sequences from this sample encode an identical CDR3 as well. J is TRBJ1-3 and V is TRBV5-1, with a weak D call TRBD1 (6 bases). From germline, CDR1 is SGHRS and CDR2 YFSETQ. The CDR3 sequence is 13 residues long. CDR3 sequence reads: CASSEQGGNTIYF. CDR3 DNA, as far as it was read: TGCGCCAGCAGCGAACAGGGAGGGAACACT.

To note about this clone: The read comes to an end 3 residues before the CDR3 does, leaving the germline J gene to fill in the end. The chain combines TRBV20-1 with TRBJ2-2, with D unclear. CDR3 size: 14 residues. Germline V gene sequence: CDR1 DFQATT, CDR2 SNEGSKA (reference sequence). Trimming removed 1 base from V and 0 bases from J, with 6 bases in between. Partial CDR3 DNA: TGCAGTGCTAGAGTTCTCCCGAACACCGGGGAG. This codes for CSARVLPNTGE. In full, the CDR3 reads CSARVLPNTGELFF.

CDR3 sequence reads: CATSRGGTPSYEQYF. The DNA read from the CDR3 is TGTGCCACCAGCCGCGGAGGGACACCAAGTTACGAG. The rearrangement joins TRBV15 to TRBJ2-7, with D perhaps being TRBD1 or TRBD2 (6 bases each). The read gets to within 3 residues of the CDR3 end, and the germline J gene fills in the rest. V dropped 5 bases and J dropped 4 bases, with 18 bases sitting between them. CDR1 is LNHNV and CDR2 is YYDKDF in the germline V gene (reference sequence). This CDR3 comprises 15 residues.

With respect to this clone: The CDR3 extends 3 residues past the end of the read, so its final part is completed from the germline J gene. The chain joins TRBV5-4 to TRBJ2-7; 7 bases map to TRBD2. V was pared by 0 bases and J by 1 base, with 1 base of the junction left unmatched. Germline CDR1 SGHNT, CDR2 YYREEE (reference sequence). This CDR3 region has 14 residues. The CDR3 sequence: CASSLDGGSYEQYF. Partial CDR3 DNA: TGTGCCAGCAGCTTGGACGGGGGGTCCTACGAG.

Remarks on this clone: A junction boundary mismatches the germline segment, possibly from a read error. Coverage ceases 3 residues before the CDR3 finishes, and the germline J gene fills in the end. The chain joins TRBV19 to TRBJ1-6; D unclear. The CDR3 totals 13 residues. Per germline, CDR1 LNHDA and CDR2 SQIVND (reference sequence). CDR3 amino acids: CASSTVVNSPLHF. The covered CDR3 bases are TGTGCCAGTAGTACGGTCGTAAATTCGCCC.

As for this clone: The CDR3 extends 3 residues past the end of the read, so its final part is completed from the germline J gene. The chain links TRBV2 to TRBJ1-1; perhaps TRBD1 as D (5 bases). This CDR3 has 15 amino acids. The V gene's germline CDR1 is SNHLY and CDR2 FYNNEI. Trimming pared 1 base from V and 4 bases from J, leaving 13 bases between. The covered CDR3 bases are TGTGCCAGCAGTGAAGACTACAGGATGGGCACTGAA. Translating it yields CASSEDYRMGTE. The entire CDR3 reads CASSEDYRMGTEAFF.

On this clone itself: The missing CDR3 end, 3 residues past where the read stops, is filled in from the germline J gene. The J gene is TRBJ2-1, the V gene TRBV2, with no clear D. CDR3 size: 17 residues. Germline V gene lookup returns CDR1 SNHLY and CDR2 FYNNEI. Trimming pared 2 bases from V and 0 bases from J, leaving 14 bases between. The part of the CDR3 DNA that was read is TGTGCCAGCAGTGAAAGGGTGGCTTCTCGCTCCTACAATGAG. Translating gives CASSERVASRSYNE. The entire CDR3 sequence reads CASSERVASRSYNEQFF.

In the case of this clone: Read coverage stops 3 residues before the CDR3 terminus; the germline J gene supplies the remainder. The chain is built from TRBV12-5 and TRBJ2-3; 7 bases are a match to TRBD1. Germline V gives CDR1 LGHNT, CDR2 FRNRAP. V gave up 6 bases and J gave up 2 bases; unmatched junction bases: 8. The CDR3 length is 15 residues. Incomplete CDR3 DNA: TGTGCTAGTGGAGATGACAGGGAGTACACAGATACG. This sequence encodes CASGDDREYTDT. The CDR3 in its entirety is CASGDDREYTDTQYF.

Note on this clone: The read ends 3 residues shy of where the CDR3 ends; the end is completed using the germline J gene. This sequence joins TRBV20-1 and TRBJ2-7; 8 bases are shared with TRBD2. The germline V gene encodes CDR1 DFQATT and CDR2 SNEGSKA (reference sequence). Trimming at V came to 5 bases and at J to 4 bases, leaving 1 base not matched to a gene. The CDR3 sequence is 11 residues long. CDR3 bases read: TGCAGTGCTTTAGCGGGGTACGAG. It codes for CSALAGYE. The entire CDR3 protein reads CSALAGYEQYF.

CDR3 DNA, as far as it was read: TGTGCCAGTAGTGTCGCGGGGGCCTCTTGGAATGAG. Translated: CASSVAGASWNE. The complete CDR3 sequence is CASSVAGASWNEQFF. V gene TRBV19 combines with J gene TRBJ2-1; TRBD2 is a possible D gene (7 bases). From the germline J gene comes the end of the CDR3, since the read stops 3 residues before it. The CDR3 runs to 15 residues. Trimming stripped 5 bases from V and 7 bases from J, with 18 bases between. CDR1 and CDR2 from the germline V gene are LNHDA and SQIVND (reference sequence).

Details on this clone: The sequence runs out 3 residues before the end of the CDR3; the remainder is reconstructed from the germline J gene. The chain recombines TRBV2 with TRBJ1-1, with D tentatively TRBD1 (5 bases). Germline V CDR1 and CDR2: SNHLY, FYNNEI. The CDR3 loop spans 15 amino acids. V was trimmed by 8 bases and J by 5 bases, leaving 21 bases between them. The sequenced part of the CDR3 DNA is TGTGCCAGCGAAAGCCCGCGGCTGGGGCAAACTGAA. This gives the protein CASESPRLGQTE. The full-length CDR3 reads as CASESPRLGQTEAFF.

On this clone itself: The CDR3 end is not reached by the read, which stops 3 residues before it; the germline J gene fills it in. This chain uses TRBV30 with TRBJ2-2; TRBD1 aligns across 10 bases. The CDR3 is 18 residues long. The germline V gene encodes CDR1 GTSNPN and CDR2 SVGIG (reference sequence). CDR3 loop: CAWSATRTGGTTNEKLFF. The sequenced CDR3 bases are TGTGCCTGGAGTGCGACGAGGACAGGGGGGACAACTAATGAAAAG.

In the case of this clone: The CDR3 end is not reached by the read, which stops 3 residues before it; the germline J gene fills it in. The chain uses TRBV20-1 and TRBJ2-1; 11 positions match TRBD1. Germline CDR1 and CDR2: DFQATT and SNEGSKA (reference sequence). The V segment lost 0 bases and the J segment 6 bases; nucleotides outside the gene matches: 7. This CDR3 contains 16 residues. CDR3 protein: CSARDRGQGARNEQFF. The part of the CDR3 DNA that was read is TGCAGTGCTAGAGATCGAGGACAGGGGGCGCGCAATGAG.

As concerns this clone: The read terminates 3 residues before the CDR3 end, so the remaining end is supplied by the germline J gene. The chain joins TRBV5-5 to TRBJ2-7; D perhaps matches TRBD2 (5 bases). V was pared by 0 bases and J by 0 bases, with 7 bases between. The CDR3 runs to 14 residues. Germline V lookup: CDR1 SGHKS, CDR2 YYEKEE (reference sequence). The CDR3 reads CASSLVASSYEQYF. Incomplete CDR3 DNA: TGTGCCAGCAGCTTGGTAGCGAGCTCCTACGAG.